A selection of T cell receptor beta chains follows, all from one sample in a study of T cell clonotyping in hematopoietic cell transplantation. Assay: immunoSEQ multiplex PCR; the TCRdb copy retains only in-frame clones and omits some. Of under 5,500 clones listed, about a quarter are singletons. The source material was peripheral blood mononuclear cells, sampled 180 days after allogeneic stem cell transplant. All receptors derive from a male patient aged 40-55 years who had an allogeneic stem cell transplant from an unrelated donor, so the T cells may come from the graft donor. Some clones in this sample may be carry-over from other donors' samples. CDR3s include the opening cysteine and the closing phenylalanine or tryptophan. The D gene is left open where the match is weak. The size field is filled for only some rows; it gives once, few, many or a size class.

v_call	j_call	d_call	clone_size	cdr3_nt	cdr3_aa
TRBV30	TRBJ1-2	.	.	TGTGCCTGGAGTGCCTCACCTTCTAATGTTCACACCTTC	CAWSASPSNVHTF
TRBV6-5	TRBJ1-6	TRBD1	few	TGCGCCAGCAGTTACTCAGGACAGGGGGCAAAGTCACCCCTCCACTTT	CASSYSGQGAKSPLHF
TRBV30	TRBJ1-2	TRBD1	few	TGTGCCTGGAGCCAATTGAGGGGGCAGGGCTACACCTTC	CAWSQLRGQGYTF
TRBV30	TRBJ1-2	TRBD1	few	TGTGCCTGCACCGGGACAGCCTATGGCTACACCTTC	CACTGTAYGYTF
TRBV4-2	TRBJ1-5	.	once	TGTGCCAGCAGTCAAGATAGCTGGGTAGATAGCAATCAGCCCCAGCATTTT	CASSQDSWVDSNQPQHF
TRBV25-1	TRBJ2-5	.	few	TGTGCCAGCAGTGAACGGGGTCACCAAGAGACCCAGTACTTC	CASSERGHQETQYF
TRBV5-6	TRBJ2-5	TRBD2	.	TGTGCCAGCAGCGAAGACGGACTAGCGGGCGTAGAGACCCAGTACTTC	CASSEDGLAGVETQYF
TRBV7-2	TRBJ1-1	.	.	TGTGCCAGCAGCAGTTCCACGGGCTACACTGAAGCTTTCTTT	CASSSSTGYTEAFF
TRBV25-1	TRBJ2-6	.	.	TGTGCCAGCAGTGAATTTGGTGAGACCCCTTGGGCCAACGTCCTGACTTTC	CASSEFGETPWANVLTF
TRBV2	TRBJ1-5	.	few	TGTGCCAGCAGTGAGCAGGGAGGTCAGCCCCAGCATTTT	CASSEQGGQPQHF
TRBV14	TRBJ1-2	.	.	TGTGCCAGCAGCCAAGTGGGGGGTAACTATGGCTACACCTTC	CASSQVGGNYGYTF
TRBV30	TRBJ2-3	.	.	TGTGCCTGGAGTCGGCAGGGAGGCACAGATACGCAGTATTTT	CAWSRQGGTDTQYF
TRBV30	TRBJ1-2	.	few	TGTGCCTGGAGTGTATCTGGGGGCTATGGCTACACCTTC	CAWSVSGGYGYTF
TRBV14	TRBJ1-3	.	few	TGTGCCAGCAGCCAGTTTAGGGTCGGCGGAAACACCATATATTTT	CASSQFRVGGNTIYF
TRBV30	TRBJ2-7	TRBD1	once	TGTGCCTGGAAGGACAGGGCCTCCTGCGAGCAGTACTTC	CAWKDRASCEQYF
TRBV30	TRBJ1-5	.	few	TGTGCCTGGACGACCCAAACAGGGACCCAGCCCCAGCATTTT	CAWTTQTGTQPQHF
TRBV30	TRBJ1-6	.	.	TGTGCCCGAAAGGACGGGGGGAATTCACCCCTCCACTTT	CARKDGGNSPLHF
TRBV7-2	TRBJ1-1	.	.	TGTGCCAGCAGCCAAGCGGGTTTGCGGATGAACACTGAAGCTTTCTTT	CASSQAGLRMNTEAFF
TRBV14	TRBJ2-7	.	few	TGTGCCAGCAGCCTTGGCGGGGAGCAGTACTTC	CASSLGGEQYF
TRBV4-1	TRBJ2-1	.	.	TGCGCCAGCAGCCAAGATTTTAGGGCGAACAATGAGCAGTTCTTC	CASSQDFRANNEQFF
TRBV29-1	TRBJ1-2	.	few	TGCAGCGTTGAAATAGGGTCAGGGGATGGCTACACCTTC	CSVEIGSGDGYTF
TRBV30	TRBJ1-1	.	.	TGTGCCTGGAGTTTGGGGGACCGGTCGAACACTGAAGCTTTCTTT	CAWSLGDRSNTEAFF
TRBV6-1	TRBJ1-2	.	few	TGTGCCAGCAGTGAAGCAGGGGCTGGTGGCTACACCTTC	CASSEAGAGGYTF
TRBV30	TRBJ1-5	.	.	TGTGCCTGGAGCATAAATCATCAGCCCCAGCATTTT	CAWSINHQPQHF
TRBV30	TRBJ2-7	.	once	TGTGCCTGGAGCATCGGGGCTATGCGATCGGGATACGAGCAGTACTTC	CAWSIGAMRSGYEQYF
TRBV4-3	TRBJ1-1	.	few	TGCGCCAGCAGCCAAAGTTCGGCGGGTATGAACACTGAAGCTTTCTTT	CASSQSSAGMNTEAFF
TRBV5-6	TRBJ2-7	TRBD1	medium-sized	TGTGCCAGCAGCGCTGGGGACAGGGAGCCCTACGAGCAGTACTTC	CASSAGDREPYEQYF
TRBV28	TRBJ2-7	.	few	TGTGCCAGCAGTTCCGGACAGCCCCCCTACGAGCAGTACTTC	CASSSGQPPYEQYF
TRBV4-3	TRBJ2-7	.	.	TGCGCCAGCAGCCAAGGAGTCGGCTACGAGCAGTACTTC	CASSQGVGYEQYF
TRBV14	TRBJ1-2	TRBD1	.	TGTGCCAGCAGCCAATTCCAACAGGGGATCGGCTATGGCTACACCTTC	CASSQFQQGIGYGYTF
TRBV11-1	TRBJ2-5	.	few	TGTGCCAGCAGCCCCAGACGGGTAAGGGAGACCCAGTACTTC	CASSPRRVRETQYF
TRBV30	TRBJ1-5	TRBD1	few	TGTGCCTGGAGTGAGGGGGCTAGCAATCAGCCCCAGCATTTT	CAWSEGASNQPQHF
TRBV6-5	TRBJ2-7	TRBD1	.	TGTGCCAGCAGTCCCCGGGACAGGGCCCACGAGCAGTACTTC	CASSPRDRAHEQYF
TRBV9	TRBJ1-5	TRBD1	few	TGTGCCAGCAGCAGGGACAGTAATCAGCCCCAGCATTTT	CASSRDSNQPQHF
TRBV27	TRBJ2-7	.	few	TGTGCCAGCAGTCCGACGGTGGCGGGAGAGCAGTACTTC	CASSPTVAGEQYF
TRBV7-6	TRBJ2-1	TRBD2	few	TGTGCCAGCAGCCCTGGGAAGCGGGGAATCTACAATGAGCAGTTCTTC	CASSPGKRGIYNEQFF
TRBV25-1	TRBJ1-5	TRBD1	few	TGTGCCAGCAGCCCGGGACAGTATAGCAATCAGCCCCAGCATTTT	CASSPGQYSNQPQHF
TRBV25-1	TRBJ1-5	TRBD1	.	TGTGCCAGCAGTGCAGGGCAGGGGGTGCCCCAGCATTTT	CASSAGQGVPQHF
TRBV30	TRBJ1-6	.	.	TGTGCCTGGAGAACAGGGAATAATTCACCCCTCCACTTT	CAWRTGNNSPLHF
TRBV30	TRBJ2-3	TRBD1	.	TGTGCCTGTGGACAGGGCACAGATACGCAGTATTTT	CACGQGTDTQYF
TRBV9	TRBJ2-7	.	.	TGTGCCAGCAGCGTAGGGACAGTCTCCTACGAGCAGTACTTC	CASSVGTVSYEQYF
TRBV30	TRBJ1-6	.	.	TGTGCCTGGAGTAGAGGGCAGGATAATTCACCCCTCCACTTT	CAWSRGQDNSPLHF
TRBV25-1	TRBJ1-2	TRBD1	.	TGTGCCAGTAGTCAGGGGGCTGATAACTATGGCTACACCTTC	CASSQGADNYGYTF
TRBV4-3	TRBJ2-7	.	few	TGCGCCAGCAGCCCGGAGTGGGCGCCTACCTACGAGCAGTACTTC	CASSPEWAPTYEQYF